These T cell receptor beta chains were read from a single sample in a study of radiotherapy plus CTLA-4 blockade in lung cancer. Data came from immunoSEQ multiplex PCR; TCRdb stores just in-frame clones and leaves some out. The data contain about 62,000 clones, 60% to 80% of them singletons. The sequenced sample was peripheral blood, obtained from a patient treated with radiotherapy plus ipilimumab. The receptors originated from a human donor with non-small cell lung cancer who had a complete response to radiotherapy plus ipilimumab. Each CDR3 is given with its conserved first and last residue.

>TRBV7-2
CASSQQGQGLHEQYF
>TRBV30
CAWKRQGASGNTIYF
>TRBV5-1
CASSFTGFNEKLFF
>TRBV5-1
CASSSQAGSNSPLHF
>TRBV10-3
CAISETDQPQHF
>TRBV9
CASSAGTSGEQYF
>TRBV7-2
CASSFQGELVAGELFF
>TRBV7-2
CASRTDRVGNSPLHF
>TRBV19
CASSIGMAYTGELFF
>TRBV19
CASSTPTGTNTGELFF
>TRBV7-8
CASSPMSVTEAFF
>TRBV6-6
CASTNVRVPGQPQHF
>TRBV30
CASTQLAGGSSYNEQFF
>TRBV6-5
CASSYYESGGYEQYF
>TRBV5-3
CARSLRGLAGTYEQFF
>TRBV6-1
CASNRGSSYNEQFF
>TRBV9
CASSVGDRENQPQHF
>TRBV7-3
CASSLMGGGAQETQYF
>TRBV5-1
CASSEQGRGNTIYF
>TRBV18
CASPPFTRDRGTGELFF
>TRBV28
CASSQPRVDTEAFF
>TRBV12-5
CASGWDRGYEQYF
>TRBV18
CASSQRHGLAGGSSYEQYF
>TRBV11-2
CASSSPKGTGAGYTF
>TRBV25-1
CASKVTGGTEAFF
>TRBV19
CASSPGTGSSYEQYF
>TRBV2
CASNYRENTGELFF
>TRBV28
CASSLGTEEAFF
>TRBV30
CAWSVGTGNWGNQPQHF
>TRBV29-1
CSVVNQRSTDTQYF
>TRBV6-6
CASRRTGRDSPLHF
>TRBV6-5
CASSSGTSGNSPLHF
>TRBV6-6
CASSKLAGTQYF
>TRBV18
CASSPSLADTQYF
>TRBV5-4
CASSVTSLSGELFF
>TRBV30
CAWSVQAGETQYF
>TRBV5-1
CASSQGLETQYF
>TRBV6-5
CASSLDMSGNTIYF
>TRBV30
CAWKVQGVYGYTF
>TRBV18
CASSPRRGQETQYF
>TRBV5-6
CASSLAGGAETQYF
>TRBV6-1
CASSDRTEADTQYF
>TRBV18
CASSPQGYYGYTF
>TRBV12-5
CASGAGTGVGYTF
>TRBV7-2
CASSPTVMNTEAFF
>TRBV5-1
CASSLGQGRGYTF
>TRBV11-2
CASSPQLPSGGAGNEQFF
>TRBV4-1
CASSQVSEGRNTEAFF
>TRBV9
CASSVGGQMNTEAFF
>TRBV10-3
CAISESVGGSYEQYF
>TRBV10-3
CAISEPSQGSQPQHF